This entry concerns a single T cell receptor (beta chain). Its target is unknown. These data are taken from a study of CXCR3-negative and CXCR3-positive naive CD8 T cells. Overall study results and limits: CXCR3-expressing naive cells carried TRB CDR3s more hydrophobic than those of CXCR3-negative naive cells.

Carrying UMI labels, the TRB cDNA libraries were prepared through 5' RACE. TCRdb processed the 5' RACE reads again and assigns one entry to each CDR3 protein, with no DNA. This sample's table has 85,000 to 90,000 distinct CDR3 sequences. Sample: naive CXCR3+ CD8+ T cells from blood. As to subset: CD45RO-CCR7+CD27+CD95- naive CD8+ T cells expressing CXCR3 (TNR3+). The TCR was taken from a human donor in good health. Some clones in this sample may be carry-over from other donors' samples.

The CDR3 sequence: CASSQGGMGIKNIQYF. The chain carries TRBV14 and TRBJ2-4. This CDR3 has 16 residues. Germline V gene sequence: CDR1 SGHDN, CDR2 FVKESK.